This note documents a single TCR beta chain sequence. Its antigen specificity is not known. No much larger clone exists at a distance of one base, and base qualities are not known. These data come from a study of CD8+ T cells in alopecia areata (dated by TCRdb to the late 2010s). In the study overall: Treated patients were enrolled in an open-label pilot trial of oral tofacitinib at 5 to 10 mg twice daily for moderate-to-severe alopecia areata. Tofacitinib was administered for 6 to 18 months, and 6 months of follow-up off drug were then conducted to assess delayed response and recurrence. Disease severity in treated patients was measured with the SALT score, which quantifies the percentage of affected scalp surface area. To study T cell clonal expansion in alopecia areata, the researchers applied high-throughput TCRbeta sequencing to both the C3H/HeJ mouse model and human patients. Human TCRbeta sequencing covered scalp tissue and sorted CD4+ and CD8+ peripheral blood T cells from patchy and totalis/universalis alopecia areata patients and healthy controls. Biopsies were taken from tofacitinib-treated patients at baseline and at 4 and 24 weeks of treatment, and a later scalp biopsy was taken in several of the tofacitinib-treated patients. Clonality in the scalp was compared among normal scalp (n=4), patchy alopecia areata scalp (n=8), and alopecia totalis/universalis scalp (n=8). RNA was obtained with the PAXgene miRNA kit for fixed scalp, the miRNeasy kit for PBMCs, and the RNeasy kit for mouse skin. TCRbeta CDR3 regions were amplified by immunoSEQ multiplex PCR using 35 Vbeta forward and 13 Jbeta reverse primers.

The sample's treatment or condition label, decoded: oral pan-JAK inhibitor, 5-10 mg twice daily. Lesional scalp punch biopsies and peripheral blood were obtained from alopecia areata patients. After PBMCs were isolated by density centrifugation and stained for CD3, CD4 and CD8, a FACSAria was used to sort CD4+ and CD8+ T cells. V loses 7 bases, J loses 4 bases, and the germline ends lie 15 bases apart. From the cysteine up to the phenylalanine, the CDR3 has a length of 14 residues. The retained sequence is limited to the CDR3, 42 bases, with the frame set at the first base. In the germline V gene, CDR1 corresponds to MDHEN and CDR2 to SYDVKM. The protocol used for the library was the immunoSEQ multiplex PCR assay. RNA was extracted from all samples and reverse transcribed into cDNA as template for TCR sequencing. SuperScript III was used to make first-strand cDNA, primed with a 2:1 mix of oligo-dT and random hexamers. A synthetic immune receptor repertoire was used to measure amplification bias, and any remaining bias was corrected computationally. In the original analysis: After raw reads were preprocessed to remove errors, the CDR3 was defined following IMGT conventions as running from the conserved cysteine to phenylalanine. To get clonality, Shannon entropy was normalized by log2 of the number of productive unique TCRs and the result was subtracted from 1. Whether each scalp clone was CD4 or CD8 was inferred by checking scalp TCRbeta sequences against the CD4 and CD8 repertoires from sorted blood. The immuneACCESS repertoire file appears here via TCRdb, limited to in-frame rearrangements. These files lack a portion of the clones; in checked studies, under half of the deficit traces to unresolved V genes, and the cause of the others is not known. V, J and clone size derive from that table, while D and trimming were established from the DNA sequence. In this sample the table shows fewer than 250,000 clones, less than 50% of which occur a single time. 2.6% of the sample is held by the ten biggest clonotypes.

Broader findings and caveats from the paper: Lesional scalp, especially in alopecia totalis/universalis, showed higher clonality and more expanded CD8+ clones than normal scalp, suggesting antigenic drive. Because the treated cohort was small and had just a single nonresponder, larger studies are needed to establish links between baseline CD8+ expansion and response. Unlike mouse skin, which is dominated by gammadelta T cells, normal human skin has resident alphabeta T cells that are also sequenced, and this complicates analysis of the scalp TCR repertoire. Scalp clonality and the number of expanded CD8+ clones among the top 100 scalp clones were significantly decreased by tofacitinib. Compared with mice, TCR sequences shared between patients were less clear, possibly partly because of HLA diversity across the patient population. Many expanded lesional clones persisted in scalp and blood during tofacitinib treatment, which may partly explain relapse after stopping treatment.

The sequence links TRBV28 to TRBJ2-3; no D gene is confidently identified. The TCR comes from a human donor with alopecia areata. The sequencing used CD4+ T cells sorted from blood, collected at roughly week 36, from a patient treated with tofacitinib. At the DNA level, the sequence is TGTGCCAGCATGGGCCTGGGGTTCGCAGATACGCAGTATTTT. It is translated as CASMGLGFADTQYF. Extended through the reference TRBV28 and TRBJ2-3 proteins, this CDR3 yields the full variable domain: DVKVTQSSRYLVKRTGEKVFLECVQDMDHENMFWYRQDPGLGLRLIYFSYDVKMKEKGDIPEGYSVSREKKERFSLILESASTNQTSMYLCASMGLGFADTQYFGPGTRLTVL.